Listed below are T cell receptor beta chains from one sample, sequenced in a study of PD-L1 blockade in urothelial cancer. Only in-frame clones appear in the TCRdb table, and some are missing; sequencing was by immunoSEQ multiplex PCR. Among some 39,000 clones listed, approximately 84% were seen once. The sample here was PBMCs, taken around atezolizumab (anti-PD-L1) treatment. Receptor source: a man between 65 and 80 years old with urothelial cancer. The CDR3 runs from the conserved cysteine through the conserved F or W. The D gene is left open where the match is weak. Rows give clone size only sometimes, using once, few, many, or a class for an expanded clone.

abundance: .; d_gene: .; j_gene: TRBJ2-3; v_gene: TRBV11-2; CDR3nt: TGTGCCAGCAGCTTACCCAGCGCCGATACGCAGTATTTT; CDR3aa: CASSLPSADTQYF
abundance: .; d_gene: .; j_gene: TRBJ1-5; v_gene: TRBV19; CDR3nt: TGTGCCAGTGGTGGGCTTACTCAGCCCCAGCATTTT; CDR3aa: CASGGLTQPQHF
abundance: .; d_gene: TRBD1; j_gene: TRBJ2-5; v_gene: TRBV6-1; CDR3nt: TGTGCCAGCAGTGAAAGTTCGGACAGGGGAGGAGAGACCCAGTACTTC; CDR3aa: CASSESSDRGGETQYF
abundance: .; d_gene: .; j_gene: TRBJ2-2; v_gene: TRBV30; CDR3nt: TGTGCCTGGAGTTCGGAGGGTTCCGGGGAGCTGTTTTTT; CDR3aa: CAWSSEGSGELFF
abundance: .; d_gene: TRBD2; j_gene: TRBJ2-2; v_gene: TRBV30; CDR3nt: TGTGCCTGGAGTCACCAAAGCGGGAAGAACACCGGGGAGCTGTTTTTT; CDR3aa: CAWSHQSGKNTGELFF
abundance: .; d_gene: TRBD1; j_gene: TRBJ2-1; v_gene: TRBV7-9; CDR3nt: TGTGCCAGCAGCTTAGCGAGAGGGACAGGGTCCTACAATGAGCAGTTCTTC; CDR3aa: CASSLARGTGSYNEQFF
abundance: .; d_gene: TRBD1; j_gene: TRBJ2-7; v_gene: TRBV5-5; CDR3nt: TGTGCCAGCAGTTCGACAGGGTGGGACGAGCAGTACTTC; CDR3aa: CASSSTGWDEQYF
abundance: .; d_gene: .; j_gene: TRBJ2-1; v_gene: TRBV15; CDR3nt: TGTGCCACCAGCAGAGCCCAGAGTTCCGAGCGGGCGTCCTACAATGAGCAGTTCTTC; CDR3aa: CATSRAQSSERASYNEQFF
abundance: .; d_gene: TRBD1; j_gene: TRBJ2-5; v_gene: TRBV6-1; CDR3nt: TGTGCCAGCAGTGACTCACAGGGGATTCAAGAGACCCAGTACTTC; CDR3aa: CASSDSQGIQETQYF
abundance: .; d_gene: .; j_gene: TRBJ1-1; v_gene: TRBV11-2; CDR3nt: TGTGCCAGCAGCTTCTTGGAGTTAAGGGGCACTGAAGCTTTCTTT; CDR3aa: CASSFLELRGTEAFF
abundance: .; d_gene: .; j_gene: TRBJ2-1; v_gene: TRBV5-1; CDR3nt: TGCGCCAGCAGCCCGGACGGACGGGATTTGGCCTACAATGAGCAGTTCTTC; CDR3aa: CASSPDGRDLAYNEQFF
abundance: .; d_gene: TRBD2; j_gene: TRBJ2-2; v_gene: TRBV28; CDR3nt: TGTGCCAGCAGTTTATTGTCTAGCGGGAGGGCCAAGGGCGGGGAGCTGTTTTTT; CDR3aa: CASSLLSSGRAKGGELFF
abundance: .; d_gene: .; j_gene: TRBJ2-5; v_gene: TRBV6-1; CDR3nt: TGTGCCAGCAGTGAAGCGCATTCTAGCGCAGAGACCCAGTACTTC; CDR3aa: CASSEAHSSAETQYF
abundance: .; d_gene: TRBD2; j_gene: TRBJ2-3; v_gene: TRBV7-3; CDR3nt: TGTGCCAGCAGCTTAATGGGAGGGAGGGCCACAGATACGCAGTATTTT; CDR3aa: CASSLMGGRATDTQYF
abundance: .; d_gene: .; j_gene: TRBJ2-2; v_gene: TRBV12-5; CDR3nt: TGTGCTAGTGGTTTCAACAAAAACACCGGGGAGCTGTTTTTT; CDR3aa: CASGFNKNTGELFF
abundance: .; d_gene: TRBD2; j_gene: TRBJ2-2; v_gene: TRBV7-9; CDR3nt: TGTGCCAGCAGCTTAACGGGAGGTATCGGGGAGCTGTTTTTT; CDR3aa: CASSLTGGIGELFF
abundance: .; d_gene: TRBD1; j_gene: TRBJ1-2; v_gene: TRBV5-1; CDR3nt: TGCGCCAGCAGCCAGACAGGGCAAGATGGCTACACCTTC; CDR3aa: CASSQTGQDGYTF
abundance: .; d_gene: .; j_gene: TRBJ2-5; v_gene: TRBV2; CDR3nt: TGTGCCAGCAGTGAAGCTGTCCTCAGGACCCAGTACTTC; CDR3aa: CASSEAVLRTQYF
abundance: .; d_gene: TRBD1; j_gene: TRBJ1-4; v_gene: TRBV19; CDR3nt: TGTGCCAGTAGTTCCCAGGGGGCGGCTAATGAAAAACTGTTTTTT; CDR3aa: CASSSQGAANEKLFF
abundance: .; d_gene: .; j_gene: TRBJ2-3; v_gene: TRBV5-6; CDR3nt: TGTGCCAGCAGCTTGGTTACGGGATCAGATACGCAGTATTTT; CDR3aa: CASSLVTGSDTQYF
abundance: .; d_gene: .; j_gene: TRBJ1-1; v_gene: TRBV19; CDR3nt: TGTGCCAGTGGGAGGACGGCGAACACTGAAGCTTTCTTT; CDR3aa: CASGRTANTEAFF
abundance: few; d_gene: TRBD2; j_gene: TRBJ2-3; v_gene: TRBV6-1; CDR3nt: TGTGCCAGCAGTGAGGGGATAGCGGGAGACTCCGATACGCAGTATTTT; CDR3aa: CASSEGIAGDSDTQYF
abundance: .; d_gene: .; j_gene: TRBJ2-1; v_gene: TRBV7-9; CDR3nt: TGTGCCAGCAGAAGGGGCGGAAATTACAATGAGCAGTTCTTC; CDR3aa: CASRRGGNYNEQFF
abundance: .; d_gene: .; j_gene: TRBJ1-1; v_gene: TRBV6-5; CDR3nt: TGTGCCAGCAGTTACTATCGGGGGAATTCTGAAGCTTTCTTT; CDR3aa: CASSYYRGNSEAFF